The 16 T cell receptor beta chains reported below all come from one sample, sequenced in a study of blood T cells in healthy people across ages (dated by TCRdb to about 2015). The method behind the library was 5' RACE. TCRdb shows the sequencer as Illumina HiSeq 2500. The second PCR ran for about 6 to 11 cycles and used a J-beta primer mix along with a sample-barcoded 5' primer. TCRdb reanalyzed the raw reads on its own, using fastp at Q25 for trimming and MiXCR for clone calling, and kept in-frame beta chains. A single entry per CDR3 protein holds the most common genes and DNA from its merged rows. This sample gives about 570,000 distinct CDR3 sequences in total; approximately 25% of them show up just once. Of the sample, about a fifth falls within the top ten clones. The sample comprised blood. The receptors were gathered from a woman between 65 and 79 years old in good health.

The genes are TRBV5-1 and TRBJ1-5, with TRBD1 matching over 7 bases. The CDR3 is 16 amino acids. The germline CDR1 and CDR2 sequences are SGHRS and YFSETQ. Trimming took 5 bases from V and 6 from J; bases not matched to a gene: 14. The DNA for the CDR3 is TGCGCCAGCAGTTTAGCACCACAGGGGTCAGGTCAGCCCCAGCATTTT. It specifies CASSLAPQGSGQPQHF.

V is TRBV6-6 and J is TRBJ1-5, with D maybe TRBD1 (6 bases). The germline V gene encodes CDR1 MNHNY and CDR2 SVGAGI (reference sequence). The CDR3 runs to 16 residues. Trimming cost V 5 bases and J 6 bases, with 20 bases left between them. The DNA of the CDR3 is TGTGCCAGCAGTCCGCGTCAACAGGGACCCGGTCAGCCCCAGCATTTT. Protein sequence: CASSPRQQGPGQPQHF.

The genes are TRBV12-3 or TRBV12-4 and TRBJ2-5, with D tentatively TRBD2 (6 bases). The CDR3 has 15 amino acids. V lost 6 bases to trimming and J lost 3 bases, with 17 bases between them. CDR3 DNA: TGTGCCAGCAGAACCGGGACTGGCGGGGAAGAGACCCAGTACTTC. It encodes CASRTGTGGEETQYF.

This clonotype appeared a few times. The chain has TRBV7-8 and TRBJ1-2; 9 positions match TRBD1. V was clipped by 1 base and J by 4 bases; unmatched bases: 10. Germline V lookup: CDR1 SGHVS, CDR2 FQNEAQ. The CDR3 loop spans 17 amino acids. The CDR3: CASSLVGGTGQVYGYTF. The CDR3 nucleotides read TGTGCCAGCAGCTTAGTAGGGGGGACAGGGCAGGTCTATGGCTACACCTTC.

This clonotype came up a few times. The chain joins TRBV28 to TRBJ2-7; 9 positions agree with TRBD1. The CDR3 is made up of 17 amino acids. After removal of 6 bases from V and 1 base from J, the junction contained 13 bases not matched to a gene. Per the germline V gene, CDR1 is MDHEN and CDR2 is SYDVKM. The CDR3 loop is CASRGTGFPTGSYEQYF. The DNA of the CDR3 is TGTGCCAGCAGGGGGACAGGGTTCCCCACGGGGTCCTACGAGCAGTACTTC.

This clonotype was counted only a few times. The chain employs TRBV19 and TRBJ2-6, with 12 positions matching TRBD1. Germline V lookup: CDR1 LNHDA, CDR2 SQIVND (reference sequence). This CDR3 spans 17 amino acids. Germline trimming cut 8 bases from V and 1 base from J; bases unmatched to any gene: 6. CDR3 protein: CASGDRGLLSGANVLTF. The CDR3 coding sequence is TGTGCCAGTGGGGACAGGGGGCTTCTGTCTGGGGCCAACGTCCTGACTTTC.

This sequence joins TRBV20-1 and TRBJ2-3; maybe TRBD2 (7 bases). Per germline, CDR1 DFQATT and CDR2 SNEGSKA (reference sequence). V shed 7 bases and J shed 6 bases, with 14 bases lying between them. CDR3 length: 12 residues. The CDR3 nucleotides are TGCAGTGGATCCCCGGGGGGCGATACGCAGTATTTT. Encoded protein: CSGSPGGDTQYF.

The CDR3 loop is CASSSRTGASNWGYTF. In nucleotides, the CDR3 is TGCGCCAGCAGCTCTCGGACAGGGGCTTCCAACTGGGGCTACACCTTC. This chain links TRBV5-1 with TRBJ1-2; 9 bases line up with TRBD1. Germline V CDR1 and CDR2: SGHRS, YFSETQ. Trimming took 3 bases from V and 8 from J; bases not matched to a gene: 14. The CDR3 totals 16 residues.

This chain connects TRBV3-1 to TRBJ1-2; maybe TRBD1 (5 bases). V shed 2 bases and J shed 5 bases, with 12 bases lying between them. Germline-derived CDR1 and CDR2 are LGHDT and YNNKEL (reference sequence). The CDR3 runs to 14 residues. CDR3: CASSQPQGNYGYTF. The CDR3, as DNA: TGTGCCAGCAGCCAACCGCAGGGTAATTATGGCTACACCTTC.

V gene TRBV7-3 combines with J gene TRBJ1-1; D ambiguous. CDR1 and CDR2 (germline): SGHTA, FQGTGA. The ends were cut back, 4 bases at V and 0 bases at J, with 15 bases in the middle. This CDR3 spans 16 amino acids. The CDR3 nucleotides are TGTGCCAGCAGCTCAACCGGCGGGCGGCTGAACACTGAAGCTTTCTTT. Protein: CASSSTGGRLNTEAFF.

V and J are TRBV11-1 and TRBJ2-5, with 11 bases fitting TRBD1. CDR1 and CDR2 (germline): SGHAT, FQDESV (reference sequence). This CDR3 spans 17 amino acids. The J segment lost 2 bases and the V segment lost 3 bases, leaving 8 bases of the junction unmatched. CDR3 region: CASSFRYRDRGQETQYF. The CDR3 region has the DNA TGTGCCAGCAGCTTCCGTTACCGGGACAGGGGGCAAGAGACCCAGTACTTC. The full variable domain, with the rest looked up from reference TRBV11-1 and TRBJ2-5, is EAEVAQSPRYKITEKSQAVAFWCDPISGHATLYWYRQILGQGPELLVQFQDESVVDDSQLPKDRFSAERLKGVDSTLKIQPAELGDSAMYLCASSFRYRDRGQETQYFGPGTRLLVL.

The chain recombines TRBV4-3 with TRBJ2-3, with 8 bases matching TRBD1. The germline CDR1 and CDR2 sequences are LGHNA and YSLEER. With 5 bases clipped from V and 10 bases from J, the junction kept 5 bases outside the gene matches. The CDR3 is 12 residues long. CDR3 sequence: CASSYRGDAQYF. In nucleotides, the CDR3 is TGCGCCAGCAGCTACAGGGGGGATGCGCAGTATTTT.

This clonotype was recorded a few times. The genes are TRBV29-1 and TRBJ2-5; tentatively, D is TRBD2 (5 bases). With 3 bases removed from V and 2 bases from J, the gap between germline ends came to 13 bases. The CDR3 has 14 residues. Germline V gene sequence: CDR1 SQVTM, CDR2 ANQGSEA. The CDR3 spells CSVEGYGSQETQYF. The CDR3 nucleotides read TGCAGCGTTGAGGGTTATGGGAGTCAAGAGACCCAGTACTTC.

Comment on this clonotype: At one boundary the junction diverges from the germline segment, which might be a read error. The gene calls are TRBV6-6 and TRBJ2-3; 7 bases are shared with TRBD1. CDR1 and CDR2 (germline): MNHNY, SVGAGI (reference sequence). The length of the CDR3 is 13 residues. CDR3 nucleotide sequence: TGTGCCAGCAGAGCGGACAGGACAGATACGCAATATTTT. Protein sequence: CASRADRTDTQYF.

This clonotype was seen more than once but under ten times. The chain links TRBV4-3 to TRBJ1-5; D not resolved. V was cut by 1 base and J by 5 bases, with 6 bases left in between. CDR1 and CDR2 (germline): LGHNA, YSLEER. This CDR3 is 13 amino acids long. This CDR3 reads CASSQVVDQPQHF. The CDR3 DNA reads TGCGCCAGCAGCCAAGTCGTCGATCAGCCCCAGCATTTT.

V gene TRBV11-1 combines with J gene TRBJ1-1, with TRBD1 as a possible D gene (5 bases). V shed 0 bases and J shed 1 base, with 9 bases lying between them. The germline V gene encodes CDR1 SGHAT and CDR2 FQDESV (reference sequence). The CDR3 runs to 15 residues. The CDR3 spells CASSLAGQRNTEAFF. Written as DNA, the CDR3 is TGTGCCAGCAGCTTAGCGGGGCAGAGGAACACTGAAGCTTTCTTT.